This TCR beta chain was recovered during a study of CD8 T cells in Susac syndrome (dated by TCRdb to between 2019 and 2020). Some background on the complete study: Whether CD8+ T cell activation and differentiation in Susac syndrome was antigen driven was tested using repertoire sequencing.

Peripheral blood CD8+ and CD4+ T cells from healthy donors, Susac syndrome patients and multiple sclerosis patients were profiled by high-throughput TCR beta sequencing. Multiple sclerosis controls were treatment-naive patients with stable or active relapsing-remitting disease fulfilling revised McDonald criteria. Bulk CD8+ and CD4+ T cells were purified by magnetic negative isolation, while CD8+ TEMRA cells were enriched using FACS. Blood was drawn into EDTA tubes, processed within 24 hours, and PBMCs were isolated by density gradient centrifugation. PBMCs destined for TCR sequencing were cryopreserved in liquid nitrogen and later thawed in a 37 °C water bath. The sorted or isolated CD4+, CD8+ and CD8+ TEMRA cells reached a purity of at least 90%. Germline trimming: 0 bases from V, 3 bases from J; junction bases outside gene matches: 5. The germline V gene encodes CDR1 LGHNA and CDR2 YNFKEQ. The CDR3 covers 16 residues, taking in both the cysteine and the phenylalanine. Of the read, only the CDR3 DNA is kept; its 48 bases are in frame from base 1.

RNA was extracted using the RNeasy kit, and about 0.45 to 1 ug of the RNA was reverse transcribed with random hexamers. The immunoSEQ multiplex PCR assay, covering 54 Vbeta and 13 Jbeta segments, was used to amplify TCR beta CDR3 regions. To correct PCR amplification bias, a synthetic template baseline was used for both primer optimization and computational correction. Regarding the original processing steps: Reads were assigned to V, D and J genes according to IMGT and analyzed in immunoSEQ Analyzer, with only productive sequences retained. Clonality was calculated as one minus the Shannon entropy normalized by log2 of the number of productive unique sequences. For each patient and control, public and private clones were evaluated among the 100 most prevalent clones. A clone was defined as Susac-specific if it was absent from the healthy and MS cohorts, from over a thousand published viral clones and from other ImmuneACCESS disease sequences. TCRdb handled the public reads itself, with Q25 trimming in fastp and clone calling in MiXCR, and kept productive beta chains. Every distinct CDR3 protein forms one entry, paired with its most common genes and DNA. The authors' filters were not applied to this entry. Present in this sample are around 200,000 distinct CDR3 sequences, approximately 96% of which were seen just once. Clones ranked in the top ten supply 0.093% of the sample.

Turning to this clonotype: No cognate antigen has been identified for it. The record has no base qualities; no much larger clone is one base away.

Beyond this particular receptor, the publication reports: The number of individuals in the TCR sequencing and HLA analysis was acknowledged as relatively small.

The sample taken for sequencing was CD4+ T cells from PBMCs. The receptor comes from a human donor with multiple sclerosis. The chain joins TRBV4-2 to TRBJ2-7; 10 bases in the middle match TRBD2. The CDR3 amino acid sequence is: CASSQETSSGSYEQYF. Read as DNA, the sequence is TGTGCCAGCAGCCAAGAGACGTCTAGCGGGAGCTACGAGCAGTACTTC.